This T cell receptor beta chain is drawn from a study of T cell responses to AZD1222 COVID-19 vaccine. Regarding the study as a whole: Repertoire samples came only from after the peak T cell response. Most donors were white British and more were female, and clonal diversity was possibly underestimated. With dominance at 160-218 and 743-854, vaccine-associated CD4 TCRs spanned spike. A rise in Spike-specific TCR breadth and depth followed two AZD1222 doses.

The assay was immunoSEQ multiplex PCR, and TCRdb's table has in-frame clones only and misses some. The table includes 100,000 to 150,000 clones, 90% detected once. As to this clone: Its matching antigen is unknown.

V lost 6 bases and J lost 5, with 11 bases in between. Germline V gene sequence: CDR1 ENHRY, CDR2 SYGVKD. The CDR3 is 14 amino acids. The chain carries TRBV10-3 and TRBJ1-6, with D tentatively TRBD1 (6 bases). The specimen comprised peripheral blood, sampled on day 0 of MenACWY control vaccination. This clonotype was sampled from an adult in good health. The CDR3 is CAIRGTQHNSPLHF. The CDR3 DNA follows: TGTGCCATCAGAGGGACACAACATAATTCACCCCTCCACTTT.